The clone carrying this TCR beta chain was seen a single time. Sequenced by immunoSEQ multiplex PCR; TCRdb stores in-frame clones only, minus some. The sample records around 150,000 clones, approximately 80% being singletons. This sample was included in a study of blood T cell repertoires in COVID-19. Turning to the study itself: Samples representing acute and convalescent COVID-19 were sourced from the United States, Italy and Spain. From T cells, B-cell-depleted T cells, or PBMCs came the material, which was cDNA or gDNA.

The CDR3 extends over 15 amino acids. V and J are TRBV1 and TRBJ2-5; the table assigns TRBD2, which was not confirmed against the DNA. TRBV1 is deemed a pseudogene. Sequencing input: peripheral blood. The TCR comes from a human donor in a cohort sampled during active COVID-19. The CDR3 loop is CTSSQKAGAQETQYF. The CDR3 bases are TGCACCAGCAGCCAAAAAGCGGGGGCCCAAGAGACCCAGTACTTC.